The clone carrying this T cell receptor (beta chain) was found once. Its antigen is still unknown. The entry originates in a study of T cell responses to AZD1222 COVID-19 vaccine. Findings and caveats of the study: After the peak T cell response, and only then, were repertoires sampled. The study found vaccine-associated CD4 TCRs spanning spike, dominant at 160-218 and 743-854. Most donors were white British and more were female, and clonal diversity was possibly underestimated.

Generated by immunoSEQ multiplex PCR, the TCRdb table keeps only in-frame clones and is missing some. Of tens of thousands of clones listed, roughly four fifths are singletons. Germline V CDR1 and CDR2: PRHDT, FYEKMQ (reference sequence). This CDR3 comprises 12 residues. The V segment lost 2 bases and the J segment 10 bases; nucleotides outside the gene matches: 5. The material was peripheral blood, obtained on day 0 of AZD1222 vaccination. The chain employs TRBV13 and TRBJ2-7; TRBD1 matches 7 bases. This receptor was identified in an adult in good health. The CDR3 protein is CASSLRDSRQYF. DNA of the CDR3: TGTGCCAGCAGCTTACGGGACAGCCGTCAGTACTTC.